These 23 T cell receptor beta chains were all obtained from the same sample, sequenced in a study of cytomegalovirus exposure and HLA in healthy donors. The PCR ran on 60 Vbeta and 13 Jbeta primers. Libraries were prepared by immunoSEQ multiplex PCR; TCRdb keeps only in-frame clonotypes and omits some of them. The sample carries roughly 200,000 clones, 70% to 90% recorded once. The sample taken for sequencing was PBMCs. These receptors all come from a woman between 25 and 40 years old in good health and CMV-seronegative.

The J gene is TRBJ1-4, the V gene TRBV28; 7 bases agree with TRBD1. This CDR3 contains 14 residues. Germline V gene sequence: CDR1 MDHEN, CDR2 SYDVKM. The J segment lost 6 bases and the V segment lost 5 bases, leaving 6 bases of the junction unmatched. This CDR3 reads CASSPPGQDEKLFF. The CDR3 nucleotides are TGTGCCAGCAGTCCACCCGGACAGGATGAAAAACTGTTTTTT.

This chain uses TRBV21-1 with TRBJ1-1; TRBD1, as called in the table, went unchecked against the DNA. TRBV21-1 is a documented pseudogene. This CDR3 region has 16 residues. The CDR3, as DNA: TGTGCCAGCAGCAAAGATTTGAAGGGGACAGAGATGGAAGCTTTCTTT. It specifies CASSKDLKGTEMEAFF.

This clone has a single count. The identical CDR3 is also encoded by other nucleotide sequences in the sample. The rearrangement links TRBV30 to TRBJ2-5; D might be TRBD2 (5 bases). V lost 2 bases to trimming and J lost 4 bases, with 8 bases between them. The CDR3 is 12 residues long. CDR1 is GTSNPN and CDR2 is SVGIG in the germline V gene (reference sequence). CDR3 in DNA: TGTGCCTGGAGTCCGGGGAGAGAGACCCAGTACTTC. Translated: CAWSPGRETQYF. Full variable domain (remainder filled in from reference TRBV30 and TRBJ2-5): SQTIHQWPATLVQPVGSPLSLECTVEGTSNPNLYWYRQAAGRGLQLLFYSVGIGQISSEVPQNLSASRPQDRQFILSSKKLLLSDSGFYLCAWSPGRETQYFGPGTRLLVL.

The chain uses TRBV18 and TRBJ2-1; a weak D match, TRBD2 (7 bases). Germline assignment: CDR1 KGHSH and CDR2 LQKENI. V shed 2 bases and J shed 8 bases, with 16 bases lying between them. The CDR3 loop spans 15 amino acids. CDR3 sequence (DNA): TGTGCCAGCTCACCAGGAAGGACGGGGGGCGATGAGCAGTTCTTC. Amino acids: CASSPGRTGGDEQFF. Based on the CDR3 plus reference TRBV18 and TRBJ2-1, the full variable domain is NAGVMQNPRHLVRRRGQEARLRCSPMKGHSHVYWYRQLPEEGLKFMVYLQKENIIDESGMPKERFSAEFPKEGPSILRIQQVVRGDSAAYFCASSPGRTGGDEQFFGPGTRLTVL.

This clone was observed a single time. V usage is TRBV2 and J usage is TRBJ1-2; D perhaps matches TRBD1 (5 bases). The CDR3 has 12 amino acids. Germline V gene lookup returns CDR1 SNHLY and CDR2 FYNNEI. The V end lost 9 bases, the J end lost 1 base, and 9 bases lay between the germline ends. The CDR3 is CARSQDNYGYTF. Here the CDR3 DNA reads TGTGCCAGATCACAGGATAACTATGGCTACACCTTC. Variable domain in full (rest from reference TRBV2 and TRBJ1-2): EPEVTQTPSHQVTQMGQEVILRCVPISNHLYFYWYRQILGQKVEFLVSFYNNEISEKSEIFDDQFSVERPDGSNFTLKIRSTKLEDSAMYFCARSQDNYGYTFGSGTRLTVV.

This clone was recorded a few times. The rearrangement joins TRBV4-1 to TRBJ2-7; D may be TRBD1 (6 bases). V was clipped by 4 bases and J by 0 bases, with 13 bases between them. This CDR3 is built from 15 residues. The V gene's germline CDR1 is MGHRA and CDR2 YSYEKL. CDR3 loop: CASSRPGADSYEQYF. The CDR3 coding sequence is TGCGCCAGCAGCCGCCCAGGGGCAGACTCCTACGAGCAGTACTTC.

The chain recombines TRBV7-9 with TRBJ1-4, with D unclear. Trimming took off 4 bases at V and 8 bases at J, with 17 bases between the two ends. This CDR3 contains 15 residues. The V gene's germline CDR1 is SEHNR and CDR2 FQNEAQ (reference sequence). The CDR3 DNA follows: TGTGCCAGCAGCTCCACCGTGGCAATGGGCGAAAAACTGTTTTTT. It codes for CASSSTVAMGEKLFF.

The chain links TRBV20-1 to TRBJ1-1; D is uncertain. V lost 6 bases and J lost 11, with 7 bases in between. Germline lookup yields CDR1 DFQATT and CDR2 SNEGSKA (reference sequence). This CDR3 spans 8 amino acids. CDR3 sequence (DNA): TGCAGTGCCGAGAGGGCTTTCTTT. Its protein is CSAERAFF.

This clone came up a few times. This CDR3 is also generated by other DNA sequences in the sample. The chain combines TRBV15 with TRBJ2-7; D call uncertain. V lost 0 bases, J lost 1 base, and 7 bases lay in between. CDR3 length equals 14 residues. CDR1 and CDR2 (germline): LNHNV, YYDKDF (reference sequence). Here the CDR3 DNA reads TGTGCCACCAGCAGAGAGTACAGTTCCTACGAGCAGTACTTC. Translation gives CATSREYSSYEQYF.

The chain has TRBV4-1 and TRBJ2-2; TRBD1 might be the D (5 bases). The V gene's germline CDR1 is MGHRA and CDR2 YSYEKL. Trimming took off 2 bases at V and 6 bases at J, with 16 bases between the two ends. The CDR3 spans 16 residues. The DNA for the CDR3 is TGCGCCAGCAGCCAACTAAGGGGCCTTAGGGCCGGGGAGCTGTTTTTT. This encodes CASSQLRGLRAGELFF.

This sequence joins TRBV7-9 and TRBJ2-7, with D hard to call. V lost 5 bases and J lost 6, with 14 bases in between. The CDR3 has 13 amino acids. Germline V gene sequence: CDR1 SEHNR, CDR2 FQNEAQ (reference sequence). The CDR3 DNA follows: TGTGCCAGCAGCCCTCGGGTAGCTTCCGAGCAGTACTTC. It yields the protein CASSPRVASEQYF.

The chain employs TRBV11-3 and TRBJ2-3; 11 bases line up with TRBD1. V gave up 5 bases and J gave up 4 bases; unmatched junction bases: 8. The germline gives CDR1 SGHNT, CDR2 YENEEA. The CDR3 is made up of 16 amino acids. The CDR3 is CASSHEDRGRADTQYF. CDR3 sequence (DNA): TGTGCCAGCAGCCACGAGGACAGGGGGCGAGCAGATACGCAGTATTTT. The full variable domain, completed using reference TRBV11-3 and TRBJ2-3, is EAGVVQSPRYKIIEKKQPVAFWCNPISGHNTLYWYLQNLGQGPELLIRYENEEAVDDSQLPKDRFSAERLKGVDSTLKIQPAELGDSAVYLCASSHEDRGRADTQYFGPGTRLTVL.

The chain couples TRBV16 to TRBJ1-4; 7 bases match TRBD1. CDR1 and CDR2 from the germline V gene are KGHSY and FQNENV. V trimming: 3 bases; J trimming: 8 bases; junction bases outside the gene matches: 21. The CDR3 is 19 amino acids. The CDR3: CASSQSYGGSGQKREKLFF. The CDR3 DNA sequence: TGTGCCAGCAGCCAGTCATATGGGGGGTCGGGACAGAAGAGAGAAAAACTGTTTTTT.

This clone has just a few counts. The chain is built from TRBV5-1 and TRBJ2-7; 7 nucleotides agree with TRBD1. The CDR3 runs 15 residues. Germline CDR1 and CDR2: SGHRS and YFSETQ. V shed 4 bases and J 5 bases; nucleotides not matched to a gene: 12. The CDR3 loop reads CASSKTTGTANEQYF. The CDR3 DNA sequence: TGCGCCAGCAGCAAAACAACCGGGACAGCCAACGAGCAGTACTTC.

V gene TRBV2 combines with J gene TRBJ2-5; 7 positions match TRBD2. V dropped 6 bases and J dropped 2; count of bases not matched to a gene: 3. The CDR3 length is 13 residues. Germline V gene lookup returns CDR1 SNHLY and CDR2 FYNNEI. The CDR3 DNA reads TGTGCCAGCAGGTGGGGAGGGCAAGAGACCCAGTACTTC. This translates into CASRWGGQETQYF.

V gene TRBV5-1 combines with J gene TRBJ2-5; 8 nucleotides agree with TRBD1. The germline gives CDR1 SGHRS, CDR2 YFSETQ. Trimming at V came to 2 bases and at J to 4 bases, leaving 7 bases not matched to a gene. The CDR3 sequence is 15 residues long. The DNA of the CDR3 is TGCGCCAGCAGCTTTATAACCGACAGGGGAGAGACCCAGTACTTC. Its protein product is CASSFITDRGETQYF.

V is TRBV25-1 and J is TRBJ2-7; 8 bases align to TRBD1. The V gene's germline CDR1 is MGHDK and CDR2 SYGVNS. This CDR3 has 13 amino acids. V lost 2 bases to trimming and J lost 7 bases; unmatched junction nucleotides: 4. The CDR3 sequence: CASSEQGAGEQYF. CDR3 DNA sequence: TGTGCCAGCAGTGAACAGGGGGCTGGGGAGCAGTACTTC.

As for this clone: Other DNA sequences from this sample encode an identical CDR3 as well. V is TRBV5-1 and J is TRBJ2-2, with no clear D. CDR1 SGHRS and CDR2 YFSETQ come from the germline V gene. V shed 0 bases and J shed 0 bases, with 6 bases lying between them. This CDR3 has 15 amino acids. The CDR3 DNA reads as TGCGCCAGCAGCTTGGACAGAGCGAACACCGGGGAGCTGTTTTTT. Protein sequence: CASSLDRANTGELFF.

This clone was seen a handful of times. The chain joins TRBV6-1 to TRBJ2-2; D not resolved. This CDR3 region has 14 residues. V lost 2 bases to trimming and J lost 5 bases, with 9 bases between them. Germline V lookup: CDR1 MNHNS, CDR2 SASEGT. The CDR3 spells CASSERTETGELFF. DNA for the CDR3: TGTGCCAGCAGTGAAAGAACAGAAACCGGGGAGCTGTTTTTT.

This sequence joins TRBV19 and TRBJ2-1; unclear D gene. Trimming pared 8 bases from V and 4 bases from J, leaving 9 bases between. This CDR3 has 12 residues. The germline V gene has CDR1 LNHDA and CDR2 SQIVND (reference sequence). CDR3 in amino acids: CASSTDYNEQFF. CDR3 sequence (DNA): TGTGCCAGTTCCACAGATTACAATGAGCAGTTCTTC. The whole variable domain, filled in from reference TRBV19 and TRBJ2-1, reads DGGITQSPKYLFRKEGQNVTLSCEQNLNHDAMYWYRQDPGQGLRLIYYSQIVNDFQKGDIAEGYSVSREKKESFPLTVTSAQKNPTAFYLCASSTDYNEQFFGPGTRLTVL.

The genes are TRBV19 and TRBJ2-3; 7 bases are a match to TRBD1. The CDR3 sequence is 15 residues long. Per germline, CDR1 LNHDA and CDR2 SQIVND (reference sequence). V shed 5 bases and J 0 bases; nucleotides not matched to a gene: 5. The CDR3 is CASSLTQGSTDTQYF. The CDR3 bases are TGTGCCAGTAGTCTAACACAGGGGAGCACAGATACGCAGTATTTT.

The chain is built from TRBV11-3 and TRBJ2-5; D perhaps matches TRBD1 (6 bases). Germline CDR1 is SGHNT and CDR2 is YENEEA. The CDR3 covers 13 residues. Trimming left V 8 bases short and J 2 bases short, with 12 bases between. The CDR3 loop reads CASATGLQETQYF. DNA for the CDR3: TGTGCCAGCGCAACAGGGCTGCAAGAGACCCAGTACTTC.

The V gene is TRBV5-1, the J gene TRBJ2-7; D not certain. Germline values: CDR1 SGHRS, CDR2 YFSETQ. The V and J ends lost 0 bases and 5 bases respectively, with 9 bases between them. The CDR3 is made up of 13 amino acids. Here the CDR3 reads CASSLGSEDEQYF. In DNA, the CDR3 is TGCGCCAGCAGCTTGGGTTCAGAGGACGAGCAGTACTTC.